A single T cell receptor (beta chain) is shown here with its context. These data belong to a study of T cell changes during pregnancy in multiple sclerosis. The protocol was immunoSEQ multiplex PCR, while the TCRdb copy is restricted to in-frame clones and leaves out a portion. This table holds approximately 70,000 clones, about 90% found once. The germline gives CDR1 MGHRA, CDR2 YSYEKL. This CDR3 is built from 17 residues. V trimming: 1 base; J trimming: 12 bases; junction bases outside the gene matches: 13. The receptor comes from a female donor in good health, enrolled as a control in a pregnancy study. The chain has TRBV4-1 and TRBJ2-1, with 12 bases identical to TRBD2. Specimen: peripheral blood, collected in the second trimester of pregnancy. CDR3 sequence reads: CASSQVPLAGGPEGQFF. For the CDR3, the DNA is TGCGCCAGCAGCCAAGTCCCACTAGCGGGAGGCCCGGAAGGGCAGTTCTTC.